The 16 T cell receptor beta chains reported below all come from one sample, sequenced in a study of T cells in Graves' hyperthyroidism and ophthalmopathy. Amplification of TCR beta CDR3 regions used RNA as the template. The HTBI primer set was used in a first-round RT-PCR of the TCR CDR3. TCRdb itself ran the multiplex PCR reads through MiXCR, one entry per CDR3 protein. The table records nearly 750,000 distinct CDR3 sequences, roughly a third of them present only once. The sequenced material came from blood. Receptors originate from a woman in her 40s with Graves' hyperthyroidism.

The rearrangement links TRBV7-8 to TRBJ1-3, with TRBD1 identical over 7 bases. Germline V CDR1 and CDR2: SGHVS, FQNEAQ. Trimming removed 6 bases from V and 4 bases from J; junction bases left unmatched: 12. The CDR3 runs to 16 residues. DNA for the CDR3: TGTGCCAGCAGATTCGACCTGCGGGGACAGGGAAACACCATATATTTT. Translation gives CASRFDLRGQGNTIYF.

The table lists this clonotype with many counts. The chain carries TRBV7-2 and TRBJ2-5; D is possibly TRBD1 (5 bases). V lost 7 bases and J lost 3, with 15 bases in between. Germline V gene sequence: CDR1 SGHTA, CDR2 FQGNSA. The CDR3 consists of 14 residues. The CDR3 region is CASTPGYRKETQYF. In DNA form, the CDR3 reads TGTGCCAGCACCCCAGGGTACCGAAAAGAGACCCAGTACTTC.

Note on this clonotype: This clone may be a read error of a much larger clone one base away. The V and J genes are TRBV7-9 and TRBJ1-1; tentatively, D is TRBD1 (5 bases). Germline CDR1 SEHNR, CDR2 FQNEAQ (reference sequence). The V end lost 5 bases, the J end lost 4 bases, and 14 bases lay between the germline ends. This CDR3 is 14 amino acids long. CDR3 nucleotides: TGTGCCAGCAGCCACGGGGGGTTCGGCACTGAAGCTTTCTTT. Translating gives CASSHGGFGTEAFF.

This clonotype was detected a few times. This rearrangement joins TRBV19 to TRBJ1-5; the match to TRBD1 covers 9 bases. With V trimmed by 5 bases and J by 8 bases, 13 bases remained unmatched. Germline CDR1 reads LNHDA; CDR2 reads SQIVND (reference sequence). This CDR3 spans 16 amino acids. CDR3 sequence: CASSQTHRGLGEPQHF. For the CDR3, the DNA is TGTGCCAGTAGTCAAACACACAGGGGGCTGGGTGAGCCCCAGCATTTT.

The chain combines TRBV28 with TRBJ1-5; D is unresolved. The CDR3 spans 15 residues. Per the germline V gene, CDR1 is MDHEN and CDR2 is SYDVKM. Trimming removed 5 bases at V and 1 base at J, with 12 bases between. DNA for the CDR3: TGTGCCAGCAGTCCCCTCCCATTGAGCAATCAGCCCCAGCATTTT. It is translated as CASSPLPLSNQPQHF. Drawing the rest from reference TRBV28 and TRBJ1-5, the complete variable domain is DVKVTQSSRYLVKRTGEKVFLECVQDMDHENMFWYRQDPGLGLRLIYFSYDVKMKEKGDIPEGYSVSREKKERFSLILESASTNQTSMYLCASSPLPLSNQPQHFGDGTRLSIL.

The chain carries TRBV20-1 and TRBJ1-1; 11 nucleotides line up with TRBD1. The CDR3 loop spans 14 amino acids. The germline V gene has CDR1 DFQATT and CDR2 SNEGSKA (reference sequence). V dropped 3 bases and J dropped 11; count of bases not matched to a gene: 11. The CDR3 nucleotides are TGCAGTGCTAGTTCCCGGGGACAGGGGGTGAGCGCTTTCTTT. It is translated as CSASSRGQGVSAFF.

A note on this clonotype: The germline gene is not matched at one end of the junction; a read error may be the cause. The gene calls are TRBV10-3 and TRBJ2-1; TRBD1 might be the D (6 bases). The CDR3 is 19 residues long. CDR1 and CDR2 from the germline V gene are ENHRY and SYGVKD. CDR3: CASSLRAGVFSDTRNEQFF. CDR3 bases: TGTGCCAGCAGTTTGAGGGCAGGGGTTTTTAGCGATACCCGTAATGAGCAGTTCTTC.

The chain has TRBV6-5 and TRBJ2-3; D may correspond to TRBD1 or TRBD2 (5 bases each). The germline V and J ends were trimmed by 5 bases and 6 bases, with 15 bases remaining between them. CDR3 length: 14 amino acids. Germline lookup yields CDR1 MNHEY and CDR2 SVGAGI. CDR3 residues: CASSLSWGSDTQYF. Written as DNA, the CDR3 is TGTGCCAGCAGTCTCTCTTGGGGGAGCGATACGCAGTATTTT.

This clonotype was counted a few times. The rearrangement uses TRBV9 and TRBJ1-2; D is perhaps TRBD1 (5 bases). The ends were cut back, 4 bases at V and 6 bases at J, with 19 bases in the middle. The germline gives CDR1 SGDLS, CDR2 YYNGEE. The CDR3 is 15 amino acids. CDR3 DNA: TGTGCCAGCAGCCTCCCCCGACAGATCTCTGATGGCTACACCTTC. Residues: CASSLPRQISDGYTF.

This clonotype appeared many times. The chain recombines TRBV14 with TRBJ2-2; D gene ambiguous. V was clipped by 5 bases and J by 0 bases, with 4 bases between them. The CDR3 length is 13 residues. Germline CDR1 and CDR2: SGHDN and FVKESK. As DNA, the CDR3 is TGTGCCAGCAGCTGGACGAACACCGGGGAGCTGTTTTTT. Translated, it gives CASSWTNTGELFF. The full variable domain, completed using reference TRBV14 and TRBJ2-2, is EAGVTQFPSHSVIEKGQTVTLRCDPISGHDNLYWYRRVMGKEIKFLLHFVKESKQDESGMPNNRFLAERTGGTYSTLKVQPAELEDSGVYFCASSWTNTGELFFGEGSRLTVL.

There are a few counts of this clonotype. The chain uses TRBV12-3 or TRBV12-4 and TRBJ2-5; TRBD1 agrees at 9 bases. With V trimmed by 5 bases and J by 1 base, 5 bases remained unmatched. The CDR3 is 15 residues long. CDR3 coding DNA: TGTGCCAGCAGTCCACGGACAGGGGCCCAAGAGACCCAGTACTTC. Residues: CASSPRTGAQETQYF.

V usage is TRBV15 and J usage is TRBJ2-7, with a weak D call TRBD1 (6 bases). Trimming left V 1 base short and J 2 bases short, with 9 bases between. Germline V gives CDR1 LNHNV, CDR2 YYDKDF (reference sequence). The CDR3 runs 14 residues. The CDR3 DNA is TGTGCCACCAGCAGAGCCGGGGACACCTACGAGCAGTACTTC. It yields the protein CATSRAGDTYEQYF.

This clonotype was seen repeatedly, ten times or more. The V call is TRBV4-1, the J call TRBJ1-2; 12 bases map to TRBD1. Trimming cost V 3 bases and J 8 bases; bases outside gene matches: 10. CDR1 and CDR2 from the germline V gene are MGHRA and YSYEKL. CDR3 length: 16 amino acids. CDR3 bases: TGCGCCAGCAGCCATCTCCTGGGACAGGGGGCGCGAGGCTACACCTTC. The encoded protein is CASSHLLGQGARGYTF.

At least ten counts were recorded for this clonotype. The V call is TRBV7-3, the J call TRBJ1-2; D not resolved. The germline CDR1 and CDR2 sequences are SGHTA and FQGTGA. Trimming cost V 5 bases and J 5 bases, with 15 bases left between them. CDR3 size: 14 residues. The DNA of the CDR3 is TGTGCCAGCAGCCCGAGCCGGACGGAATATGGCTACACCTTC. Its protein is CASSPSRTEYGYTF.

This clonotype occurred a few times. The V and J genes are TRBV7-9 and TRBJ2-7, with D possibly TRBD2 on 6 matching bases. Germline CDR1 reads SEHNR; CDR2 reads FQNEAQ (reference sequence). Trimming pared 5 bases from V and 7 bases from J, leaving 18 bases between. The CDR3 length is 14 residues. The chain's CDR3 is CASSQGGPAREQYF. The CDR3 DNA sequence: TGTGCCAGCAGCCAAGGAGGGCCCGCTAGGGAGCAGTACTTC.

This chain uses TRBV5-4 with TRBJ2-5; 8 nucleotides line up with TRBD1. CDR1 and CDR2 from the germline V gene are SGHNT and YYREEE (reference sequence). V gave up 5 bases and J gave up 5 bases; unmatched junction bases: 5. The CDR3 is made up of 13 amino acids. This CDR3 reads CASSATGGETQYF. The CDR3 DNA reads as TGTGCCAGCAGTGCTACAGGGGGGGAGACCCAGTACTTC. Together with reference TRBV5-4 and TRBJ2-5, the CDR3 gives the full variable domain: ETGVTQSPTHLIKTRGQQVTLRCSSQSGHNTVSWYQQALGQGPQFIFQYYREEENGRGNFPPRFSGLQFPNYSSELNVNALELDDSALYLCASSATGGETQYFGPGTRLLVL.